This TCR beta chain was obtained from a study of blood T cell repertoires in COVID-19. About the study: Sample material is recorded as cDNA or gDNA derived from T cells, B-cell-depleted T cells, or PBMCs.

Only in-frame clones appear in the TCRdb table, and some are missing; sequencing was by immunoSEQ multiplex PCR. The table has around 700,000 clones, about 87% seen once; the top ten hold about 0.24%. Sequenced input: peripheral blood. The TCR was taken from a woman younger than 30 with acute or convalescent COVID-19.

CDR3 coding DNA: TGTGCCAGCAGTCACTTTGACTACGTACAGGGAAATGAGCAGTTCTTC. Residues: CASSHFDYVQGNEQFF. The gene calls are TRBV6-5 and TRBJ2-1; maybe TRBD1 (6 bases). CDR1 MNHEY and CDR2 SVGAGI come from the germline V gene. This CDR3 has 16 amino acids. With 5 bases removed from V and 7 bases from J, the gap between germline ends came to 21 bases.